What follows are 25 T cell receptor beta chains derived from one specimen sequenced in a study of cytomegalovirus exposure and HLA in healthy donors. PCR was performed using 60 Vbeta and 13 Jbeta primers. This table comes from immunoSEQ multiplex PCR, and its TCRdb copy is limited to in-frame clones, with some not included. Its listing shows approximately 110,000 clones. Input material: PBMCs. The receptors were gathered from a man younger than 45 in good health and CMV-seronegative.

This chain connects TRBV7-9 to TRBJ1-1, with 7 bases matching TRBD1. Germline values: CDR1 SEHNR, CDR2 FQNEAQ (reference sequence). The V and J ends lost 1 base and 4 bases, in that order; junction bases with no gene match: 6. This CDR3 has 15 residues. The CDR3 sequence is CASSLGGGRSTEAFF. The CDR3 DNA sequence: TGTGCCAGCAGCTTAGGAGGGGGCAGATCCACTGAAGCTTTCTTT. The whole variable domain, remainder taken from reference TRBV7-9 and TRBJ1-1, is DTGVSQNPRHKITKRGQNVTFRCDPISEHNRLYWYRQTLGQGPEFLTYFQNEAQLEKSRLLSDRFSAERPKGSFSTLEIQRTEQGDSAMYLCASSLGGGRSTEAFFGQGTRLTVV.

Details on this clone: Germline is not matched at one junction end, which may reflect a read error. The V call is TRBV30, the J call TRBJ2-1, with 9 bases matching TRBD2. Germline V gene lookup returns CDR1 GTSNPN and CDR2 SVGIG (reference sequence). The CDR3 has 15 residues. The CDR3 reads CACSAGGGSYNEQFF. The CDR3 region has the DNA TGTGCCTGTAGTGCGGGGGGGGGCTCCTACAATGAGCAGTTCTTC.

CDR3 protein: CASSKGINRGKGATNEKLFF. The DNA for the CDR3 is TGTGCCAGCAGCAAAGGGATAAACAGGGGAAAAGGAGCAACTAATGAAAAACTGTTTTTT. The V gene is TRBV21-1, the J gene TRBJ1-4; TRBD1, the D gene given by the table, was not confirmed from the DNA. TRBV21-1 is a recognized pseudogene. The CDR3 covers 20 residues.

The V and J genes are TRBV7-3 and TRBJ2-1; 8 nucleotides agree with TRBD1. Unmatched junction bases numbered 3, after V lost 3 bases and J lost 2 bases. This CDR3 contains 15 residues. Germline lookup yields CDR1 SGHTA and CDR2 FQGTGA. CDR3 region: CASSFGQGPYNEQFF. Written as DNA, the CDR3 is TGTGCCAGCAGCTTCGGACAGGGCCCCTACAATGAGCAGTTCTTC.

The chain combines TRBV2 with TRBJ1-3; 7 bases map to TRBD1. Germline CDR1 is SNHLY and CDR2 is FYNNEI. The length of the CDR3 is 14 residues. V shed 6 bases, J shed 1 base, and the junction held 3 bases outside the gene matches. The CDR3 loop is CASSVTGSGNTIYF. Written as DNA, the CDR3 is TGTGCCAGCAGCGTGACAGGGTCTGGAAACACCATATATTTT.

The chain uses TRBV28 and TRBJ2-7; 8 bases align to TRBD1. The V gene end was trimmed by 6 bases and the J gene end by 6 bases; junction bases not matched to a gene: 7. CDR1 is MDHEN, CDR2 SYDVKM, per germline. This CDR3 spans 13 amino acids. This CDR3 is CASRHRTGGEQYF. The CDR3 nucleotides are TGTGCCAGCAGGCATAGAACAGGGGGCGAGCAGTACTTC.

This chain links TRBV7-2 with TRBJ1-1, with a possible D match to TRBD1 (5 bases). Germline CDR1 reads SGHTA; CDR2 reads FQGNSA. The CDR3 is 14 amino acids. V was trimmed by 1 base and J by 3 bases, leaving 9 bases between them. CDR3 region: CASSLVGVDTEAFF. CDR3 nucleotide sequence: TGTGCCAGCAGCTTAGTAGGGGTTGACACTGAAGCTTTCTTT.

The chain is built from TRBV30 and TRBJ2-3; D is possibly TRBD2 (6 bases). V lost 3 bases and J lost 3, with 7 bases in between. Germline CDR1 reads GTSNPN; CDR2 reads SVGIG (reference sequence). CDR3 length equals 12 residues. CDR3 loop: CAWSGGTDTQYF. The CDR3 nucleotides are TGTGCCTGGAGCGGGGGTACAGATACGCAGTATTTT. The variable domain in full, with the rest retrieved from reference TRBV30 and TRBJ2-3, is SQTIHQWPATLVQPVGSPLSLECTVEGTSNPNLYWYRQAAGRGLQLLFYSVGIGQISSEVPQNLSASRPQDRQFILSSKKLLLSDSGFYLCAWSGGTDTQYFGPGTRLTVL.

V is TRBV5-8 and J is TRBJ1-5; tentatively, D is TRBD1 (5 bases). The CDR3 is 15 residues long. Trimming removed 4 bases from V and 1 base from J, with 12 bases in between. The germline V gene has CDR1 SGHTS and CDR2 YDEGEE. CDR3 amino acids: CASSPLGGSNQPQHF. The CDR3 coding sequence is TGTGCCAGCAGCCCCCTGGGGGGGAGCAATCAGCCCCAGCATTTT.

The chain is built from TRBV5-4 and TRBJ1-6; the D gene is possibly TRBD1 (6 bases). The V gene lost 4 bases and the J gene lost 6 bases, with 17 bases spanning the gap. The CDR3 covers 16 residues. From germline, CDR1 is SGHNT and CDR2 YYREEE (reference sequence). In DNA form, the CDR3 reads TGTGCCAGCAGCCCGGGGGGCCAGGGAGGTAATTCACCCCTCCACTTT. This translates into CASSPGGQGGNSPLHF.

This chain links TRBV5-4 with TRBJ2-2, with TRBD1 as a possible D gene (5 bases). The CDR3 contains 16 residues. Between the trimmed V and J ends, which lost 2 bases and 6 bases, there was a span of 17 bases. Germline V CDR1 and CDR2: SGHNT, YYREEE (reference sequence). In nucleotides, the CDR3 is TGTGCCAGCAGCTTCGGCGGACAAGTGATTGCCGGGGAGCTGTTTTTT. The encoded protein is CASSFGGQVIAGELFF.

DNA of the CDR3: TGTGCCAGCAGCCCCCATCGGGGGGAAGAAAAACTGTTTTTT. This gives the protein CASSPHRGEEKLFF. J is TRBJ1-4 and V is TRBV7-6; the D gene is possibly TRBD1 (5 bases). The germline gives CDR1 SGHVS, CDR2 FNYEAQ. The CDR3 is 14 amino acids. The V end lost 5 bases, the J end lost 8 bases, and 15 bases lay between the germline ends.

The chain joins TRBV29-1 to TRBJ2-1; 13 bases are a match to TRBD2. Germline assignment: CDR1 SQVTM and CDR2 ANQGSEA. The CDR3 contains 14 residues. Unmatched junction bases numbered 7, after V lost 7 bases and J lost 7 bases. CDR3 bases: TGCAGCGCTCACCCGACTAGCGGGGGGAATGAGCAGTTCTTC. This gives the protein CSAHPTSGGNEQFF.

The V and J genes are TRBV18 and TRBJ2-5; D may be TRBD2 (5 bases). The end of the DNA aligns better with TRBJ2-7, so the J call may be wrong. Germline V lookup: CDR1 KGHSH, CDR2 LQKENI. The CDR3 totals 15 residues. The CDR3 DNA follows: TGTGCCAGCTCACCTCCAAGTCCGGGGATCTACGAGCAGTACTTC. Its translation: CASSPPSPGIYEQYF.

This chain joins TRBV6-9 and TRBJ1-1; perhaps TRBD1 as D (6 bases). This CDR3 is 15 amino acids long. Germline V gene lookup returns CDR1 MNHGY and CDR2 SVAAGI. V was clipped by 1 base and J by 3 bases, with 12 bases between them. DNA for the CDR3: TGTGCCAGCAGTTATTACCAGGGGCGGGACACTGAAGCTTTCTTT. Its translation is CASSYYQGRDTEAFF.

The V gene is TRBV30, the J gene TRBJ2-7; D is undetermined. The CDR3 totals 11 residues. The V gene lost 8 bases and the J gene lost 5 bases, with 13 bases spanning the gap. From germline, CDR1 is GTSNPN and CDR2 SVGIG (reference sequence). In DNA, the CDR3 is TGTGCCGCCCTATTCTTCAACGAGCAGTACTTC. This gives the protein CAALFFNEQYF. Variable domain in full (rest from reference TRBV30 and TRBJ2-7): SQTIHQWPATLVQPVGSPLSLECTVEGTSNPNLYWYRQAAGRGLQLLFYSVGIGQISSEVPQNLSASRPQDRQFILSSKKLLLSDSGFYLCAALFFNEQYFGPGTRLTVT.

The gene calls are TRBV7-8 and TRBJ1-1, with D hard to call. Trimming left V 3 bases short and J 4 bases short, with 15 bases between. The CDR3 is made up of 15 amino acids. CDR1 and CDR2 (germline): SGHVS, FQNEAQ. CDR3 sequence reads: CASSLAAGRGTEAFF. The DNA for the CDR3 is TGTGCCAGCAGCTTGGCTGCCGGACGGGGCACTGAAGCTTTCTTT. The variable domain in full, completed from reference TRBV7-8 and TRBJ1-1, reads GAGVSQSPRYKVAKRGQDVALRCDPISGHVSLFWYQQALGQGPEFLTYFQNEAQLDKSGLPSDRFFAERPEGSVSTLKIQRTQQEDSAVYLCASSLAAGRGTEAFFGQGTRLTVV.

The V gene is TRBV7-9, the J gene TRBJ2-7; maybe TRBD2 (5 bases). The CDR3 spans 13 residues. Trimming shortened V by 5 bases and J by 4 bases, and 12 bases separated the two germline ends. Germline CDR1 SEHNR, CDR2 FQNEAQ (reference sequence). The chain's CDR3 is CASSPRTQYEQYF. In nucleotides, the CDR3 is TGTGCCAGCAGCCCACGGACTCAATACGAGCAGTACTTC.

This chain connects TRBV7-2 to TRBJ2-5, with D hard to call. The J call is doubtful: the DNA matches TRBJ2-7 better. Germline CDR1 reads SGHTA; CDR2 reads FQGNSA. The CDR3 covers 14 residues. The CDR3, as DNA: TGTGCCAGCAGCTTAGCCCCTCGTCCCTACGAGCAGTACTTC. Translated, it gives CASSLAPRPYEQYF.

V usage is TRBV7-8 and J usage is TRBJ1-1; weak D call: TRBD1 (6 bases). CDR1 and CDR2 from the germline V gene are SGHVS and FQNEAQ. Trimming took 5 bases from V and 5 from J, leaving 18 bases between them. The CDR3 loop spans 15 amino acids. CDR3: CASSPQQGMWTEAFF. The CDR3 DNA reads TGTGCCAGCAGCCCGCAACAGGGAATGTGGACTGAAGCTTTCTTT. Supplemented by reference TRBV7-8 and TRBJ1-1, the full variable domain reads GAGVSQSPRYKVAKRGQDVALRCDPISGHVSLFWYQQALGQGPEFLTYFQNEAQLDKSGLPSDRFFAERPEGSVSTLKIQRTQQEDSAVYLCASSPQQGMWTEAFFGQGTRLTVV.

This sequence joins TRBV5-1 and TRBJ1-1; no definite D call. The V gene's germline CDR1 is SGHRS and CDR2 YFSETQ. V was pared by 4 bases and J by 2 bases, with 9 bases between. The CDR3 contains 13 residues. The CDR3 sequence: CASSRSFNTEAFF. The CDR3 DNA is TGCGCCAGCAGCCGTAGTTTTAACACTGAAGCTTTCTTT.

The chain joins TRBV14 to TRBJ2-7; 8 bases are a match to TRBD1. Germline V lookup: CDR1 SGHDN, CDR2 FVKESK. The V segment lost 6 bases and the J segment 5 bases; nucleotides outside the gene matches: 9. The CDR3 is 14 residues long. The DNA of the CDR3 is TGTGCCAGCAGAAACCAGGGGGCCGGGGACGAGCAGTACTTC. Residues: CASRNQGAGDEQYF. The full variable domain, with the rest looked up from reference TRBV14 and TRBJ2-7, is EAGVTQFPSHSVIEKGQTVTLRCDPISGHDNLYWYRRVMGKEIKFLLHFVKESKQDESGMPNNRFLAERTGGTYSTLKVQPAELEDSGVYFCASRNQGAGDEQYFGPGTRLTVT.

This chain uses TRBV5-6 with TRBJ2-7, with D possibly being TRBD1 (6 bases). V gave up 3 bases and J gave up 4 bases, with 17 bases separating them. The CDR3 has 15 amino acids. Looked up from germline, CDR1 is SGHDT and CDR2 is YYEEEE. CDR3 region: CASSYLRDILYEQYF. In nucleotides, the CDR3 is TGTGCCAGCAGCTACCTCCGGGACATCCTGTACGAGCAGTACTTC.

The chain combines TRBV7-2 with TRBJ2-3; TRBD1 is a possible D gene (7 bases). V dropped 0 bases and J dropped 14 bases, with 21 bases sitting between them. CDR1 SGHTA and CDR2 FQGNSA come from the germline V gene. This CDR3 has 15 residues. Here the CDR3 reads CASSLARGRSVGGYF. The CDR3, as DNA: TGTGCCAGCAGCTTAGCGAGGGGGCGGTCCGTCGGGGGGTATTTT.

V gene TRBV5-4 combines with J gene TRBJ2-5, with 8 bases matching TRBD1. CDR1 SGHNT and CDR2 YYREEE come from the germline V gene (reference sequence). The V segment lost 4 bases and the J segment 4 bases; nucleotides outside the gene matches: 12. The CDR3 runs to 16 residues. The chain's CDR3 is CASSPAGRGQRETQYF. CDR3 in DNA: TGTGCCAGCAGCCCGGCTGGCAGGGGGCAAAGAGAGACCCAGTACTTC.